The present entry profiles one T cell receptor (beta chain) with its context. What antigen it recognizes has not been identified. Per-base qualities were not stored, and no clone one base away is much larger. This entry is derived from a study of vaccination effects on CD4 cells after COVID-19 (dated by TCRdb to the early 2020s). As for the study more broadly: Each participant received two doses of an mRNA SARS-CoV-2 vaccine, either BNT162b2 or mRNA-1273. SARS-CoV-2 spike-specific CD4+ TCR repertoires from before and after mRNA vaccination were compared in COVID-19 convalescent patients and in infection-naive vaccine recipients. A total of 10 COVID-19 convalescent patients and several SARS-CoV-2-naive healthy vaccine recipients were included in the full study. In the study, cultures from other donors were sequenced using the Oncomine TCR Beta short-read assay on an Illumina iSeq 100.

Library preparation used the immunoSEQ multiplex PCR assay. DNA from the cultured and isolated CD4+ T cells underwent TCR beta CDR3 sequencing. The authors' pipeline ran thus. The analysis removed non-productive TCR sequences, trimmed reads to the CDR3 region, and retained only CDR3s that were 7 or more amino acids long. The MANAFEST web app was used to identify antigen-specific clonotypes by comparing expansion in peptide wells with expansion in reference cultures. To be called positive, a clone needed expansion at FDR<0.05 compared with the reference and with all other wells, an odds ratio greater than 5, and a frequency greater than 0.1% in two replicate wells. Clonotypes significantly expanded in SARS-CoV-2 spike wells and in at least one common cold coronavirus spike condition were defined as cross-reactive. Using the stringdist R package, CDR3 similarity was measured by Levenshtein distance, and unrooted trees were constructed with ape in R 3.6.1. TCRdb's version of the immuneACCESS table is confined to in-frame rearrangements and falls short of the full clone set. An unresolved V gene accounts for under half of the shortfall where checked; the remainder is of unknown origin. V and J calls and clone size come straight from that table; D and trimming were deduced from the DNA. The sample table records about 31,000 clones; around 70% of these occur just once. The ten largest clones represent 25% to 30% of the sample.

Study-wide findings and limitations: Limitations of the study were the small number of convalescent patients and the absence of early post-infection timepoints. Both infection-induced and vaccine-induced clones contracted markedly at late post-vaccination timepoints, which is consistent with waning T cell responses. In healthy vaccine recipients, vaccine-induced clones were almost all SARS-CoV-2 mono-reactive, with only 1 of 255 cross-reactive with common cold coronaviruses.

To identify antigen-specific CD4+ T cell clonotypes by their expansion, the ViraFEST assay first stimulated PBMC with viral peptide pools and then applied TCR sequencing. After around 11 days of culture, CD4+ T cells were isolated with the EasySep CD4+ T cell isolation kit. Healthy vaccine recipients had no prior SARS-CoV-2 infection, confirmed by negative nucleocapsid antibodies before and after vaccination. About 2 million PBMC per well were cultured in IMDM with 5% human AB serum, around 9.1 IU/ml IL-2 and gentamicin, plus 10 ug/ml peptides. Half of the culture medium was replaced with fresh IL-2-containing medium on days 3 and 7. Unless noted otherwise, every peptide stimulation condition was grown in triplicate wells. Using Ficoll-Paque Plus gradient centrifugation, PBMC were separated from whole blood and then either used fresh or cryopreserved at -140C. The overlapping peptide pools covered the spike proteins of SARS-CoV-2 and of the common cold coronaviruses HCoV-NL63, HCoV-OC43 and HCoV-229E. The QIAamp micro DNA kit was used to extract genomic DNA from the cultured CD4+ T cells.

The receptor comes from a human donor who received a COVID-19 vaccine. The sample in question was CD4+ T cells from PBMCs cultured with HCoV-229E spike peptides, obtained before COVID-19 vaccination. The cell subset or site label of this sample denotes: HCoV-229E spike overlapping peptide pool stimulation.

CDR3 protein: CASSTAPGGVDEQYF. The sequenced DNA is TGTGCCAGCAGCACTGCCCCCGGGGGGGTGGACGAGCAGTACTTC. The V gene is TRBV13 and the J gene is TRBJ2-7, with 8 bases aligning to TRBD2. Based on the germline V gene (reference sequence), the CDR1 and CDR2 sequences are PRHDT and FYEKMQ. At the junction V is shortened by 5 bases and J by 5 bases; bases outside the gene matches: 11. The cysteine opens and the phenylalanine closes a CDR3 of 15 amino acids. Just the 45-base CDR3 DNA is kept, in frame starting at base 1.